This T cell receptor (beta chain) was documented in a study of blood T cell repertoires in COVID-19 (dated by TCRdb to about 2020). As for the study more broadly: Collaborator samples came from the United States, Italy and Spain and covered acute and convalescent phases of COVID-19. The prospective study material was composed of cDNA or gDNA derived from T cells, B-cell-depleted T cells, or PBMCs. Subjects who had been exposed to COVID-19, were actively infected with it, or had recovered from it provided the deeply sampled blood TCRbeta repertoires that made up the dataset. A freely available public database, intended as a resource for researchers studying the immune response to SARS-CoV-2, is where the repertoires were released. Samples came from the ongoing ImmuneRACE study (first 160 participants) plus 1,254 subjects from 6 global collaborators. Sample metadata almost always included a de-identified subject ID, COVID-19 status, age in years and sex. Where available, HLA class I and class II types were taken from metadata supplied by the sample provider and were not determined by assay-based typing.

As regards this clone: No cognate antigen has been identified for it. No qualities accompany the bases; no much larger clone lies one base away.

The immunoSEQ Assay, a bias-controlled multiplex PCR, was used to amplify TCRbeta CDR3 regions from genomic DNA. The source study handled its data this way. Within the assay, amplification of reference gene primers was used to estimate how many nucleated cells each sample contained. Sequence reads were collapsed and filtered to measure the absolute abundance of every unique TCRbeta CDR3 rearrangement. For each sample, productive Simpson clonality was calculated by taking the square root of Simpson's diversity index across productive rearrangements. As stored in TCRdb, this immuneACCESS dataset retains in-frame rearrangements with V and J assigned. A fraction of the clones does not appear; measured against another copy, unresolved V genes explain less than half of the discrepancy, and the remainder lacks a known reason. D and trimming were read from the DNA, whereas the V and J calls and clone size are those reported in that table. The sample records roughly 430,000 clones, approximately 85% of which are singletons. The ten largest clonotypes hold 2% to 2.5% of the sample.

Taken from the germline V gene, the CDR1 and CDR2 loops are SNHLY and FYNNEI. Trimming at the junction amounts to 4 bases on V and 5 bases on J, and the germline ends lie 11 bases apart. The CDR3 contains 13 residues, cysteine and phenylalanine counted. Here the CDR3 DNA is all that survives: 39 bases in frame from base 1. On the study overall, not on this receptor specifically: The amount of clinical and demographic metadata varied by source and participant and was provided uncurated.

In the prospective study, participants were roughly 18 to 95 years old, resided in about two dozen geographic areas of the United States, and were enrolled through a virtual design. In the prospective study, cohorts were assigned on the basis of participant-reported clinical history obtained from a screening survey and a study questionnaire. Each participant in the prospective study had whole blood, serum and a nasopharyngeal or oropharyngeal swab collected by mobile phlebotomists. Over a roughly 2-month period, participants in the prospective study had the option of providing additional blood draws and questionnaires. Before DNA extraction, prospective study blood samples were shipped either frozen or at room temperature.

This receptor was identified in a woman between 35 and 50 years old with acute COVID-19. The sequencing sample was made of PBMCs or T cells enriched from blood (not recorded which). The receptor chain draws on TRBV2 and TRBJ2-5; a confident D gene designation cannot be given. The DNA sequence follows: TGTGCCAGCAGTGGGGCCGCCAGGGAGACCCAGTACTTC. Protein translation: CASSGAARETQYF.